The clone carrying this TCR beta chain was observed at least ten times. TCRdb reanalysed the 5' RACE reads using MiXCR and keeps one entry per CDR3 protein. The sample has about 96,000 distinct CDR3 sequences; approximately 8.4% are singletons. The data belong to a study of T cells after yellow fever vaccination. Study-wide results and limits: Abundant clonotypes from the bulk population could contaminate FACS-sorted repertoires.

This CDR3 spans 15 amino acids. V gave up 0 bases and J gave up 7 bases, with 15 bases separating them. Germline loops: CDR1 DFQATT, CDR2 SNEGSKA (reference sequence). The sequence was obtained from a man younger than 30 who received the YFV17D yellow fever vaccine. The sequencing used CD8+ T cells not binding an NS4B(214-222) dextramer, sorted from PBMCs, collected around 15 days after the first yellow fever vaccination. The rearrangement joins TRBV20-1 to TRBJ1-4; TRBD1 is a possible D gene (5 bases). The CDR3 protein is CSARDIRGDSEKLFF. The CDR3 DNA follows: TGCAGTGCTAGAGATATACGGGGGGATAGTGAAAAACTGTTTTTT.